Described below is a single TCR beta chain sequence and its context. The CDR3 has 15 amino acids. Germline values: CDR1 SGHDT, CDR2 YYEEEE. V was pared by 2 bases and J by 4 bases, with 6 bases of the junction left unmatched. RNA, at about 0.45 to 1 ug, was reverse transcribed with random hexamers. Using its own MiXCR run on the immunoSEQ multiplex PCR reads, TCRdb lists one record per CDR3 protein. The sample shows some 200,000 distinct CDR3 sequences, around 93% of them seen only once. The data derive from a study of CD8 T cells in Susac syndrome. Input material: CD8+ T cells from PBMCs. The TCR sequence derives from a human donor with Susac syndrome. The chain links TRBV5-6 to TRBJ1-5, with 7 bases fitting TRBD1. The CDR3 DNA is TGTGCCAGCAGCTTCGGGACAGAACGTAATCAGCCCCAGCATTTT. It encodes CASSFGTERNQPQHF.